This is a list of T cell receptor beta chains from one sample in a study of T cell repertoires in cytomegalovirus infection. TCRdb reprocessed the reads with MiXCR, giving one entry per CDR3 protein. The sample includes a few hundred thousand distinct CDR3 sequences, 17% seen only once; the top ten take around half. Sequenced material: CD8+ T cells from PBMCs. Receptor source: a human donor in good health (CMV status not recorded). Some clones in this sample may be carry-over from other donors' samples. Both conserved end residues are part of each CDR3. The D gene is left open where the match is weak. A row's size may be missing; if present it is once, few, many or a size class.

TRBJ2-1,TRBD2,TRBV4-1,NA,TGCGCCAGCAGCCAAGATGATGCACCCGGGACTAGCGGGGGCCGCTCCTACAATGAGCAGTTCTTC,CASSQDDAPGTSGGRSYNEQFF
TRBJ2-1,NA,TRBV4-1,many,TGCGCCAGCCGCCATAGTGGGTACGGCAATGAGCAGTTCTTC,CASRHSGYGNEQFF
TRBJ1-1,NA,TRBV7-9,many,TGTGCCAGCAGCTCCACAGGGAACACTGAAGCTTTCTTT,CASSSTGNTEAFF
TRBJ1-1,TRBD1,TRBV7-8,many,TGTGCCAGCAGCTTCACAGGGGACGTGGTGAACACTGAAGCTTTCTTT,CASSFTGDVVNTEAFF
TRBJ2-7,NA,TRBV4-2,NA,TGTGCCAGCAGCCATCCCGCAGGCGAGCAGTACTTC,CASSHPAGEQYF
TRBJ2-5,NA,TRBV7-2,many,TGTGCAGTGGGGCCATGGGAGACCCAGTACTTC,CAVGPWETQYF
TRBJ2-7,TRBD1,TRBV29-1,few,TGCAGCGTTGAGGGGGCAGGGGGTACCTACGAGCAGTACTTC,CSVEGAGGTYEQYF
TRBJ2-1,NA,TRBV19,few,TGTGCCAGTAGTGACTACGGGAGCTCCTACAATGAGCAGTTCTTC,CASSDYGSSYNEQFF
TRBJ1-6,NA,TRBV7-2,many,TGTGCCAGCAGTACCGGAGAGATGTATAATTCACCCCTCCACTTT,CASSTGEMYNSPLHF
TRBJ1-2,NA,TRBV20-1,few,TGCAGTGCTTATATAACCGGGACAATGAAGACTACTAACTATGGCTACACCTTC,CSAYITGTMKTTNYGYTF
TRBJ2-3,NA,TRBV4-3,few,TGCGCCAGCAGCCATCGGACGGAGGGCACAGATACGCAGTATTTT,CASSHRTEGTDTQYF
TRBJ2-3,NA,TRBV4-1,NA,TGCGCCAGCAGCCAAGAGAGGCAACAGGGAGATACGCAGTATTTT,CASSQERQQGDTQYF
TRBJ2-5,NA,TRBV7-6,many,TGTGCCAGCAGCTTAAGGCTACAAGAGACCCAGTACTTC,CASSLRLQETQYF
TRBJ2-7,NA,TRBV6-1,many,TGTGCCAGCAGTTGGGGGGACGAGCAGTACTTC,CASSWGDEQYF
TRBJ1-4,NA,TRBV11-2,few,TGTGCCAGCAGTCCGAACAGTGCAACTAATGAAAAACTGTTTTTT,CASSPNSATNEKLFF
TRBJ1-1,NA,TRBV5-6,few,TGTGCCAGCAGCTTGGGGCTGGCCGAAGCTTTCTTT,CASSLGLAEAFF
TRBJ2-7,NA,TRBV5-1,few,TGCGCCAGCTCGCCTCGCGCGGGGGACACCTACGAGCAGTACTTC,CASSPRAGDTYEQYF
TRBJ2-5,TRBD2,TRBV20-1,few,TGCAGTGCGGAGTACGGGCTAGCGGGGGGCCCGAGAGAGACCCAGTACTTC,CSAEYGLAGGPRETQYF
TRBJ1-4,TRBD1,TRBV7-9,many,TGTGCCAGCAGCTTAGCTGGACAGGGCGGTGAAAAACTGTTTTTT,CASSLAGQGGEKLFF
TRBJ2-5,NA,TRBV20-1,few,TGCAGTGCCCCCTTCTGGGACGTGCAAGAGACCCAGTACTTC,CSAPFWDVQETQYF
TRBJ2-4,NA,TRBV7-2,NA,TGTGCCAGCAGCTTAAGTCAGTTCTTCAAAAACATTCAGTACTTC,CASSLSQFFKNIQYF
TRBJ2-7,NA,TRBV7-9,few,TGTGCCAGCAGCTCCCCCCGTAGCTACGAGCAGTACTTC,CASSSPRSYEQYF
TRBJ1-6,TRBD1,TRBV28,few,TGTGCCAGCAGTGTTAGACAGGGAATCTCCTATAATTCACCCCTCCACTTT,CASSVRQGISYNSPLHF
TRBJ2-7,TRBD2,TRBV7-8,NA,TGTGCCAGCAGCTTAGCGGGCGGGGGTGACCCGGTTGAGCAGTACTTC,CASSLAGGGDPVEQYF
TRBJ2-2,NA,TRBV7-9,few,TGTGCCAGCAGTTCGGACTTCACCGGGGAGCTGTTTTTT,CASSSDFTGELFF
TRBJ1-3,NA,TRBV25-1,few,TGTGCCAGCAGTGAATATTTCGACCGGAAGGACAGAAAGAAGGAGGGATCTGGAAACACCATATATTTT,CASSEYFDRKDRKKEGSGNTIYF
TRBJ1-5,NA,TRBV6-6,NA,TGTGCCAGCAGTTACTACTTTTCAGGGGCGGACAATCAGCCCCAGCATTTT,CASSYYFSGADNQPQHF
TRBJ2-7,NA,TRBV11-2,NA,TGTGCCAGCAGCCCAATTGCGGGGGCCTTCGCCTACGAGCAGTACTTC,CASSPIAGAFAYEQYF
TRBJ1-5,NA,TRBV5-1,NA,TGCGCCAGCAGCCCCCTCGGCCCACCGGGGCTGGGGCAGCCCCAGCATTTT,CASSPLGPPGLGQPQHF
TRBJ2-7,NA,TRBV5-1,NA,TGCGCCAGCAGCGGCGGGACAGTCCCCTTCTACGAGCAGTACTTC,CASSGGTVPFYEQYF
TRBJ2-2,NA,TRBV5-6,few,TGTGCCAGCAGCTTGGCCGTGGGTCGGGAGCTGTTTTTT,CASSLAVGRELFF
TRBJ2-7,TRBD1,TRBV27,few,TGTGCCAGCAGGGCCGGGGACAGGGCCCCCTACGAGCAGTACTTC,CASRAGDRAPYEQYF
TRBJ1-2,TRBD1,TRBV7-8,many,TGTGCCAGCAGCTTAGCTAACAGGGGGCACGGCTATGGCTACACCTTC,CASSLANRGHGYGYTF
TRBJ2-1,NA,TRBV25-1,NA,TGTGCCAGCAGTGAAGAGGGCAGGGGACTCTACAATGAGCAGTTCTTC,CASSEEGRGLYNEQFF
TRBJ1-2,TRBD1,TRBV7-3,NA,TGTGCCAGCAGCCGTGGGACAGGGGGAGACCCCTATGGCTACACCTTC,CASSRGTGGDPYGYTF
TRBJ1-5,NA,TRBV28,NA,TGTGCCAGCAGTTTAATGTGGGGGGCGAGCAGCAATCAGCCCCAGCATTTT,CASSLMWGASSNQPQHF
TRBJ2-7,NA,TRBV19,many,TGTGCCAGTAGTATTGGGCAGGAGACCTACGAGCAGTACTTC,CASSIGQETYEQYF
TRBJ1-1,TRBD1,TRBV5-1,NA,TGCGCCAGCAGCATAGTCCCTGCACGGGACAGGGGTCCGGAAGCTTTCTTT,CASSIVPARDRGPEAFF
TRBJ2-3,TRBD2,TRBV4-1,many,TGCGCCAGCAGCCAGGTAGCGGGGAGCACAGATACGCAGTATTTT,CASSQVAGSTDTQYF
TRBJ2-4,NA,TRBV28,many,TGTGCCAGCAGCCCCAAAGGAAACGTCTACCTAGCCAAAAACATTCAGTACTTC,CASSPKGNVYLAKNIQYF
TRBJ2-6,TRBD2,TRBV27,NA,TGTGCCAGCGGGGGGGGGGCTGGGGCCAACGTCCTGACTTTC,CASGGGAGANVLTF
TRBJ1-6,NA,TRBV4-2,many,TGTGCCAGCAGCCAAGAAAGTATAGGGGGGCTTGGGGGTTCACCCCTCCACTTT,CASSQESIGGLGGSPLHF
TRBJ1-2,NA,TRBV19,few,TGTGCCAGTAGTATCGGCGGACTCTGCACCTTC,CASSIGGLCTF
TRBJ1-5,NA,TRBV6-5,NA,TGTGCCAGCAGTTACCCGCAGGGGAGACAGCCCCAGCATTTT,CASSYPQGRQPQHF
TRBJ2-7,NA,TRBV20-1,few,TGCAGTGCAATTCCCCTCGGAGGTTCCTACGAGCAGTACTTC,CSAIPLGGSYEQYF
TRBJ1-4,NA,TRBV24-1,many,TGTGCCACCAGTGACTGGAAGGAAAAACTGTTTTTT,CATSDWKEKLFF
TRBJ1-2,NA,TRBV4-1,few,TGCGCCAGCAGCCAAGTTACACCCCGCTATGGCTACACCTTC,CASSQVTPRYGYTF
TRBJ1-1,TRBD1,TRBV12-3/TRBV12-4,NA,TGTGCCAGCAGTTTAACAGGGGGCCATGAAGCTTTCTTT,CASSLTGGHEAFF
TRBJ1-2,TRBD1,TRBV7-2,many,TGTGCCAGCAGTAACACAGGGGGCGACTATGGCTACACCTTC,CASSNTGGDYGYTF
TRBJ2-1,NA,TRBV7-9,many,TGTGCCAGCAGCGTCATCCAATACAATGAGCAGTTCTTC,CASSVIQYNEQFF
TRBJ2-7,NA,TRBV4-3,many,TGCGCCAGCAGCCAAGATGTGGGGACGGTTGTCTACGAGCAGTACTTC,CASSQDVGTVVYEQYF
TRBJ1-1,TRBD1,TRBV2,NA,TGTGCCAGCATTCAACAGGGGTCGGGCGCTGAAGCTTTCTTT,CASIQQGSGAEAFF
TRBJ1-5,NA,TRBV28,many,TGTGCCAGCAAGGGGCAGATCAATCAGCCCCAGCATTTT,CASKGQINQPQHF
TRBJ2-2,NA,TRBV12-3/TRBV12-4,many,TGTGCCAGCAGTTTCTCAGGGACCACCGGGGAGCTGTTTTTT,CASSFSGTTGELFF
TRBJ2-2,TRBD1,TRBV29-1,few,TGCAGCGTTGAGTGGACAGGCGCAGCGAACACCGGGGAGCTGTTTTTT,CSVEWTGAANTGELFF
TRBJ2-7,NA,TRBV27,NA,TGTGCCAGCAGTATAGGACAGCCCGGTTGGGGAGAGCAGTACTTC,CASSIGQPGWGEQYF
TRBJ1-2,NA,TRBV6-5,few,TGTGCCAGCAGTTACTCGGTTTCCCCGAAGGGGAAGGACCATGGCTACACCTTC,CASSYSVSPKGKDHGYTF
TRBJ1-3,NA,TRBV7-9,few,TGTGCCAGCAGCTTAGTCAGTCTCTCTGGAAACACCATATATTTT,CASSLVSLSGNTIYF
TRBJ2-3,NA,TRBV7-2,many,TGTGCCAGCCGAACCTCGACCGGAACGCCCACAGATACGCAGTATTTT,CASRTSTGTPTDTQYF
TRBJ1-1,NA,TRBV6-1,NA,TGTGCCAGCAGTTGGTTATTGGTTGAAGGGACTGAAGCTTTCTTT,CASSWLLVEGTEAFF